The next 21 T cell receptor beta chains were all read from a single sample in a study of CD8 T cells in ankylosing spondylitis. TCRdb reanalysed the 5' RACE reads using MiXCR and keeps one entry per CDR3 protein. The table includes 200,000 to 250,000 distinct CDR3 sequences, roughly 10% detected once. The sample consisted of blood, either unsorted or a sorted T cell fraction (not recorded which). The receptors were sampled from a male donor with ankylosing spondylitis or in good health (not recorded which).

The rearrangement uses TRBV12-3 or TRBV12-4 and TRBJ2-1; 9 bases agree with TRBD1. CDR3 size: 14 residues. V dropped 9 bases and J dropped 4; count of bases not matched to a gene: 7. The CDR3 DNA sequence: TGTGCCAGTTCCGGGACAGGGACATACAATGAGCAGTTCTTC. It specifies CASSGTGTYNEQFF.

The V and J genes are TRBV20-1 and TRBJ2-3; weak D call: TRBD2 (6 bases). The CDR3 runs to 16 residues. Germline lookup yields CDR1 DFQATT and CDR2 SNEGSKA (reference sequence). The CDR3 sequence: CCSRGEAPGDTDTQYF. CDR3 sequence (DNA): TGCTGTTCTAGAGGGGAGGCTCCGGGGGACACAGATACGCAGTATTTT.

This chain joins TRBV28 and TRBJ1-5; 7 nucleotides line up with TRBD1. The V and J ends lost 7 bases and 6 bases, in that order; junction bases with no gene match: 6. Looked up from germline, CDR1 is MDHEN and CDR2 is SYDVKM. The CDR3 length is 13 residues. CDR3 sequence: CASTPGDSQPQHF. The CDR3 DNA sequence: TGTGCCAGCACTCCAGGGGACAGTCAGCCCCAGCATTTT.

This clonotype was seen at least ten times. The chain recombines TRBV5-1 with TRBJ2-1, with D possibly being TRBD2 (6 bases). The germline gives CDR1 SGHRS, CDR2 YFSETQ. This CDR3 comprises 16 residues. V was trimmed by 4 bases and J by 1 base, leaving 15 bases between them. The CDR3 sequence is CASSTELAGSYNEQFF. In nucleotides, the CDR3 is TGCGCCAGCAGCACCGAACTAGCAGGATCCTACAATGAGCAGTTCTTC.

This clonotype occurred a few times. The V call is TRBV7-8, the J call TRBJ1-4; TRBD1 matches 11 bases. V shed 4 bases, J shed 3 bases, and the junction held 10 bases outside the gene matches. The CDR3 is 18 amino acids. CDR1 and CDR2 from the germline V gene are SGHVS and FQNEAQ. The CDR3 DNA reads TGTGCCAGCAGCTCATATTGGGACAGGGGGTTGGCTAATGAAAAACTGTTTTTT. It yields the protein CASSSYWDRGLANEKLFF.

This clonotype showed up just a few times. The chain joins TRBV4-2 to TRBJ1-4, with D tentatively TRBD1 (6 bases). V lost 5 bases to trimming and J lost 3 bases, with 16 bases between them. The CDR3 loop spans 16 amino acids. Germline-derived CDR1 and CDR2 are LGHNA and YNFKEQ. The CDR3 sequence: CASSFPGGGPNEKLFF. The CDR3 DNA reads TGTGCCAGCAGCTTTCCCGGGGGGGGGCCTAATGAAAAACTGTTTTTT.

This clonotype was observed many times. The CDR3 spells CATSRGDRNTGELFF. For the CDR3, the DNA is TGTGCCACCAGCAGAGGGGACAGAAACACCGGGGAGCTGTTTTTT. The rearrangement uses TRBV15 and TRBJ2-2; 7 bases fit TRBD1. Germline assignment: CDR1 LNHNV and CDR2 YYDKDF (reference sequence). The CDR3 totals 15 residues. The V and J ends lost 1 base and 2 bases, in that order; junction bases with no gene match: 1.

V is TRBV10-3 and J is TRBJ1-3, with TRBD1 identical over 7 bases. The CDR3 is made up of 14 amino acids. With 11 bases clipped from V and 0 bases from J, the junction kept 7 bases outside the gene matches. Germline values: CDR1 ENHRY, CDR2 SYGVKD. The CDR3 region has the DNA TGTGCCGCTACAGACAGGGACTCTGGAAACACCATATATTTT. Translating gives CAATDRDSGNTIYF.

This clonotype has more than one count but fewer than ten. The rearrangement uses TRBV10-3 and TRBJ2-3, with D hard to call. CDR1 and CDR2 from the germline V gene are ENHRY and SYGVKD. The CDR3 has 9 residues. DNA of the CDR3: TGTGCGGTCGGGGATACGCAGTATTTT. It is translated as CAVGDTQYF.

The table lists this clonotype with many counts. The chain is built from TRBV7-9 and TRBJ2-1; no reliable D call. Germline V gene sequence: CDR1 SEHNR, CDR2 FQNEAQ (reference sequence). V lost 1 base and J 8 bases, leaving 3 bases between the germline ends. The CDR3 loop spans 11 amino acids. CDR3 sequence reads: CASSLDDEQFF. In DNA form, the CDR3 reads TGTGCCAGCAGCTTAGATGATGAGCAGTTCTTC.

Ten or more counts support this clonotype. The V call is TRBV7-2, the J call TRBJ2-6; D is unresolved. The CDR3 is 15 residues long. V was clipped by 3 bases and J by 0 bases, with 6 bases between them. Germline loops: CDR1 SGHTA, CDR2 FQGNSA. Here the CDR3 DNA reads TGTGCCAGCAGCTTGTCCCCCTCTGGGGCCAACGTCCTGACTTTC. This gives the protein CASSLSPSGANVLTF.

This clonotype occurred many times. The genes are TRBV12-3 or TRBV12-4 and TRBJ2-3; 7 bases are shared with TRBD2. The length of the CDR3 is 14 residues. J gave up 1 base and V 8 bases, and 6 bases lay outside the gene matches. In nucleotides, the CDR3 is TGTGCCAGCTCATGGGCGGGGGGCACAGATACGCAGTATTTT. Its translation is CASSWAGGTDTQYF.

There are many counts of this clonotype. The CDR3 loop is CASSLASGYEQYF. In DNA, the CDR3 is TGCGCCAGCAGCTTGGCTAGCGGCTACGAGCAGTACTTC. The chain employs TRBV5-1 and TRBJ2-7; 7 bases map to TRBD2. Germline V gene sequence: CDR1 SGHRS, CDR2 YFSETQ. This CDR3 is built from 13 residues. J lost 3 bases, V lost 0 bases, and 0 bases had no gene match.

This clonotype was seen repeatedly, ten times or more. J is TRBJ2-5 and V is TRBV20-1; D is possibly TRBD2 (6 bases). V dropped 3 bases and J dropped 1 base, with 15 bases sitting between them. The CDR3 sequence is 15 residues long. The germline V gene encodes CDR1 DFQATT and CDR2 SNEGSKA (reference sequence). CDR3: CSARGGPGGQETQYF. In nucleotides, the CDR3 is TGCAGTGCTAGGGGAGGTCCCGGCGGCCAAGAGACCCAGTACTTC.

The table lists this clonotype with a few counts. The rearrangement uses TRBV6-5 and TRBJ1-2; maybe TRBD1 (5 bases). The CDR3 extends over 16 amino acids. In germline, CDR1 is MNHEY, CDR2 SVGAGI. Between the trimmed V and J ends, which lost 11 bases and 1 base, there was a span of 23 bases. CDR3 sequence reads: CAEMAGQTNYNYGYTF. The CDR3 DNA reads as TGTGCCGAGATGGCGGGGCAGACCAACTATAACTATGGCTACACCTTC.

This clonotype came up a few times. The V call is TRBV30, the J call TRBJ2-7; TRBD2 aligns across 8 bases. The CDR3 totals 16 residues. CDR1 is GTSNPN, CDR2 SVGIG, per germline (reference sequence). After removal of 8 bases from V and 3 bases from J, the junction contained 18 bases not matched to a gene. CDR3 coding DNA: TGTGCCGTCCGCACGGGAGGTAGCGGGACCCACTACGAGCAGTACTTC. Amino acid sequence: CAVRTGGSGTHYEQYF.

The rearrangement links TRBV11-2 to TRBJ2-7; 8 bases agree with TRBD1. Germline values: CDR1 SGHAT, CDR2 FQNNGV. The V and J ends lost 1 base and 11 bases, in that order; junction bases with no gene match: 10. The CDR3 consists of 14 residues. The CDR3 loop is CASSLAGTGYGKYF. The CDR3 region has the DNA TGTGCCAGCAGCTTAGCCGGGACAGGCTACGGAAAGTACTTC.

This clonotype was observed many times. The chain has TRBV5-1 and TRBJ2-1, with 11 bases that match TRBD2. The V gene's germline CDR1 is SGHRS and CDR2 YFSETQ. J was trimmed by 8 bases and V by 0 bases; bases with no gene match: 7. There are 16 residues in the CDR3. The CDR3 DNA follows: TGCGCCAGCAGCTTGGAACTAGCGGGAGTGATGCATGAGCAGTTCTTC. Its translation is CASSLELAGVMHEQFF.

This clonotype has more than one count but fewer than ten. V is TRBV7-2 and J is TRBJ2-7; 11 bases are shared with TRBD1. CDR1 is SGHTA and CDR2 is FQGNSA in the germline V gene. Germline trimming cut 2 bases from V and 2 bases from J; bases unmatched to any gene: 2. This CDR3 has 15 amino acids. The CDR3 sequence is CASSLWGQGAYEQYF. CDR3 nucleotides: TGTGCCAGCAGCTTATGGGGACAGGGGGCCTACGAGCAGTACTTC. Looking up the rest from reference TRBV7-2 and TRBJ2-7 gives the full variable domain: GAGVSQSPSNKVTEKGKDVELRCDPISGHTALYWYRQSLGQGLEFLIYFQGNSAPDKSGLPSDRFSAERTGGSVSTLTIQRTQQEDSAVYLCASSLWGQGAYEQYFGPGTRLTVT.

In this sample, this clonotype turned up many times. This chain uses TRBV5-1 with TRBJ1-4; D gene unclear. Trimming stripped 0 bases from V and 7 bases from J, with 10 bases between. The CDR3 totals 14 residues. The germline V gene encodes CDR1 SGHRS and CDR2 YFSETQ. CDR3 protein: CASSLEGPAEKLFF. CDR3 nucleotide sequence: TGCGCCAGCAGCTTGGAAGGCCCGGCTGAAAAACTGTTTTTT.

This clonotype appeared once. A read error may be the cause here, since a much bigger clone is one base away. This chain links TRBV12-3 or TRBV12-4 with TRBJ2-6, with 7 nucleotides matching TRBD2. The CDR3 has 16 amino acids. CDR3 bases: TGTGACATCCAAGGACTAGTGAGGTCTGGGGCCAACGTCCTGACTTTC. It encodes CDIQGLVRSGANVLTF.